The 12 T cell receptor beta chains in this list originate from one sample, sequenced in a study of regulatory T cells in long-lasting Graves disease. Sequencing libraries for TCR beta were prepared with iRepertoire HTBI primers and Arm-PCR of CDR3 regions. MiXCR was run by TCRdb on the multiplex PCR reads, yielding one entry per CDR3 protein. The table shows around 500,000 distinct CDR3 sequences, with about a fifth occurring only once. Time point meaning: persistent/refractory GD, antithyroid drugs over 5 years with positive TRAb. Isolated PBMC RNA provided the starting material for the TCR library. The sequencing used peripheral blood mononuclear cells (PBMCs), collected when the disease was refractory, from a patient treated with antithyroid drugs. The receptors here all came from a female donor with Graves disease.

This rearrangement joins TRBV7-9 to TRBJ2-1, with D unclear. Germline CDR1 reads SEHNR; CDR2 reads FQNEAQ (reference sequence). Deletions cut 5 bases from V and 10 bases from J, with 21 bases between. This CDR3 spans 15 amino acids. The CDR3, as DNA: TGTGCCAGCAGCCCCCAACAGTGGGGTTTGGGGGAGCAGTTCTTC. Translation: CASSPQQWGLGEQFF.

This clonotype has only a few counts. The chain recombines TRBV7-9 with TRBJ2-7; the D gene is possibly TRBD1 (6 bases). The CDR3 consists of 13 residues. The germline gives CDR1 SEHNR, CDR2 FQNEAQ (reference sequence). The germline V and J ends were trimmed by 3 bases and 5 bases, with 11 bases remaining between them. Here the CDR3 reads CASSFTGSHEQYF. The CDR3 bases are TGTGCCAGCAGCTTCACAGGGTCCCACGAGCAGTACTTC.

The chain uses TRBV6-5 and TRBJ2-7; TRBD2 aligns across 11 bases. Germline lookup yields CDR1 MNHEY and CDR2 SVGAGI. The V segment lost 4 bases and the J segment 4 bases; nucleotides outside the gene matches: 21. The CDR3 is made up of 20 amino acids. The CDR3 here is CASSCSLSHPTSGISYEQYF. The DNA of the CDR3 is TGTGCCAGCAGTTGCTCCCTATCACACCCGACTAGCGGGATTTCTTACGAGCAGTACTTC.

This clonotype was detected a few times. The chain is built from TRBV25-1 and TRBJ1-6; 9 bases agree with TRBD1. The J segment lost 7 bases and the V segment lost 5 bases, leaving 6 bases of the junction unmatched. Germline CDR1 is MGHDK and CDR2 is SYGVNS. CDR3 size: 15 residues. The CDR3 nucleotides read TGTGCCAGCAGTCGGAAGGGACAGGGAAATTCACCCCTCCACTTT. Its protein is CASSRKGQGNSPLHF.

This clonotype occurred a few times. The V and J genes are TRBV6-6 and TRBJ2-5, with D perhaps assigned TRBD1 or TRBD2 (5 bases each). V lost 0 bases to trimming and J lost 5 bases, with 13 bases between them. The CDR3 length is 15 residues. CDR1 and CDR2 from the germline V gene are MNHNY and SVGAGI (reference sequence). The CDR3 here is CASSYSGPPPETQYF. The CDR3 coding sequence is TGTGCCAGCAGTTACTCGGGACCCCCCCCCGAGACCCAGTACTTC.

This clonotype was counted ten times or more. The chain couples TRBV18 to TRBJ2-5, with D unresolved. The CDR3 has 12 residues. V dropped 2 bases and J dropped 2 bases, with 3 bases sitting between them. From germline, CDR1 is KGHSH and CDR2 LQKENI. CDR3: CASSPTQETQYF. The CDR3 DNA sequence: TGTGCCAGCTCACCAACACAAGAGACCCAGTACTTC.

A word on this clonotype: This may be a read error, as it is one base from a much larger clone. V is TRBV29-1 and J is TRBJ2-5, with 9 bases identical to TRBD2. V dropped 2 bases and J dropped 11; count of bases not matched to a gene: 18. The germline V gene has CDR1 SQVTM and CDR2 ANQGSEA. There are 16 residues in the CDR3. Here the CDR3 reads CSVETPASGIYNEQYF. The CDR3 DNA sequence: TGCAGCGTTGAAACCCCGGCTAGCGGGATCTACAATGAGCAGTACTTC.

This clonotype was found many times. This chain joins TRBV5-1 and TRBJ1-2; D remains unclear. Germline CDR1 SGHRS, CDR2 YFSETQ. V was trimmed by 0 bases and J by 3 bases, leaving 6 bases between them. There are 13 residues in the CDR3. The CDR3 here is CASSLVDDYGYTF. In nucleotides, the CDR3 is TGCGCCAGCAGCTTGGTAGACGACTATGGCTACACCTTC.

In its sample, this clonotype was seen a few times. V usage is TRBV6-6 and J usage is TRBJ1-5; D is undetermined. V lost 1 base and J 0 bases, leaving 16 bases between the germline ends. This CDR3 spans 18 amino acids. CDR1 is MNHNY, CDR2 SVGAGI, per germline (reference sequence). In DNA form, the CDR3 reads TGTGCCAGCAGTTACTTTCGTCGAGAAATTTATAGCAATCAGCCCCAGCATTTT. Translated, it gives CASSYFRREIYSNQPQHF.

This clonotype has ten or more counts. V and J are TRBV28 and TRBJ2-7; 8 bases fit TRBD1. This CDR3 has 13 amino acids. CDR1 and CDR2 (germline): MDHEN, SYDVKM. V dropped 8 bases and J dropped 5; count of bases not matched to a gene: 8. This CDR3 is CASFEAGQDEQYF. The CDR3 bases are TGTGCCAGCTTTGAGGCGGGACAGGACGAGCAGTACTTC. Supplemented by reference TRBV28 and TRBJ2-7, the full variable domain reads DVKVTQSSRYLVKRTGEKVFLECVQDMDHENMFWYRQDPGLGLRLIYFSYDVKMKEKGDIPEGYSVSREKKERFSLILESASTNQTSMYLCASFEAGQDEQYFGPGTRLTVT.

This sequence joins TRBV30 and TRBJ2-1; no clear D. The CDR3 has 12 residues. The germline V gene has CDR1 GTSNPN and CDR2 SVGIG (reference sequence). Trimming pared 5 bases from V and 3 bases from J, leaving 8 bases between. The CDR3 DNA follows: TGTGCCTGGTCCACGGGCTACAATGAGCAGTTCTTC. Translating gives CAWSTGYNEQFF.

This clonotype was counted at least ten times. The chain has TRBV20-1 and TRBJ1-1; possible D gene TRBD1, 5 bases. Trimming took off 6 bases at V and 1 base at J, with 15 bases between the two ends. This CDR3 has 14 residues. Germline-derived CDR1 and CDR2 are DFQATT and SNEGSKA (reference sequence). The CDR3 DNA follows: TGCAGTGCGGCATTCAGGGCAAGGAACACTGAAGCTTTCTTT. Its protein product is CSAAFRARNTEAFF.